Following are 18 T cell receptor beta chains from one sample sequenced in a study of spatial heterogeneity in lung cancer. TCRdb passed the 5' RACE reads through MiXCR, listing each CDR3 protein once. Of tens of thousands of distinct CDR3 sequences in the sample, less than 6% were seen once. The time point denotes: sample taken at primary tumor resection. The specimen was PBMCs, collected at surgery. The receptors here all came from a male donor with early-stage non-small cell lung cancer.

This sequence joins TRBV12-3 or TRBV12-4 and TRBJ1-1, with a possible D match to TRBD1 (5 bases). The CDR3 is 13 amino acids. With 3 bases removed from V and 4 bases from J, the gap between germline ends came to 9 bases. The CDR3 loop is CASSFMGVTEAFF. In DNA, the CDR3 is TGTGCCAGCAGTTTCATGGGGGTCACTGAAGCTTTCTTT.

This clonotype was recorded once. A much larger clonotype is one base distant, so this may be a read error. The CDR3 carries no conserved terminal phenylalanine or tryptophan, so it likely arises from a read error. The DNA for the CDR3 is TGTGCCAGCAGTTTTGGGCTAGTCAATGAGCAGTTCATC. Translation: CASSFGLVNEQFI. The chain recombines TRBV27 with TRBJ2-1; D ambiguous. V was shortened by 3 bases and J by 6 bases, with 9 bases between the two germline ends. The CDR3 loop spans 13 amino acids. CDR1 is MNHEY, CDR2 SMNVEV, per germline (reference sequence).

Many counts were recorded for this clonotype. The DNA for the CDR3 is TGTGCCAGTAGTATAGATCCGGCTAGCGGGAGGAATGAGCAGTTCTTC. Its protein product is CASSIDPASGRNEQFF. The chain combines TRBV19 with TRBJ2-1; 11 nucleotides line up with TRBD2. CDR3 length: 16 residues. Per the germline V gene, CDR1 is LNHDA and CDR2 is SQIVND (reference sequence). The V gene end was trimmed by 0 bases and the J gene end by 7 bases; junction bases not matched to a gene: 5.

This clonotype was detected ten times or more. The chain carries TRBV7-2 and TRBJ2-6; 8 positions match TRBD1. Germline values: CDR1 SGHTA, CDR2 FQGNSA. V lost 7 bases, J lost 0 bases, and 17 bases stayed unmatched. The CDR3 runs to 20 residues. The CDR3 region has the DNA TGTGCCAGCAACGAGCTTAGGTATCGGACAGGGAGCTCTGGGGCCAACGTCCTGACTTTC. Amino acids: CASNELRYRTGSSGANVLTF.

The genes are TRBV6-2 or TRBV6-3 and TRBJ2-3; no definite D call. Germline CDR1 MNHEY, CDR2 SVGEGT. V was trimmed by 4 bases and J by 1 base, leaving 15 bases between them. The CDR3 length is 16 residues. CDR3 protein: CASSSSFRAGTDTQYF. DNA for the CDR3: TGTGCCAGCAGTTCCTCTTTCCGCGCTGGCACAGATACGCAGTATTTT.

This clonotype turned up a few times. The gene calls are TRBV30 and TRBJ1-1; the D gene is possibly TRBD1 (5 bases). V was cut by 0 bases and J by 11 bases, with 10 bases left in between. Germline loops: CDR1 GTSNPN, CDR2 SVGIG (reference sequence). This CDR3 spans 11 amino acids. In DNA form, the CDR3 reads TGTGCCTGGAGTGTGTCCAGGGAGGCTTTCTTT. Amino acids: CAWSVSREAFF. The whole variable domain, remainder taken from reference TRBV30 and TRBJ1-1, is SQTIHQWPATLVQPVGSPLSLECTVEGTSNPNLYWYRQAAGRGLQLLFYSVGIGQISSEVPQNLSASRPQDRQFILSSKKLLLSDSGFYLCAWSVSREAFFGQGTRLTVV.

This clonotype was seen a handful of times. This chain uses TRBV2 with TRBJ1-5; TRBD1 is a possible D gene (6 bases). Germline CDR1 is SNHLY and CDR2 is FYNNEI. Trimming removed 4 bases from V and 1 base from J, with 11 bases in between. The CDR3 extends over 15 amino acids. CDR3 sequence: CASSVGGTSNQPQHF. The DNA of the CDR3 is TGTGCCAGCAGTGTAGGGGGAACCAGCAATCAGCCCCAGCATTTT.

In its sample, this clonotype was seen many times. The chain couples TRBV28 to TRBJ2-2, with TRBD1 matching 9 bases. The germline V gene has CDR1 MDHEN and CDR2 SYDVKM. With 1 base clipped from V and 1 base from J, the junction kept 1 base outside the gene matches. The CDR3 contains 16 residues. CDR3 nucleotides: TGTGCCAGCAGTTTATTGGGACAGGGGAACACCGGGGAGCTGTTTTTT. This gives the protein CASSLLGQGNTGELFF.

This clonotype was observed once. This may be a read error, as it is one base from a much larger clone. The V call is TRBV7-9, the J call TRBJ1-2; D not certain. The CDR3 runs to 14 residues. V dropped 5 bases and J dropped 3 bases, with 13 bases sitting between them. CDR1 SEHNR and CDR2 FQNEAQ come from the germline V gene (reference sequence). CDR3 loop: CASSPQEGDYGYTF. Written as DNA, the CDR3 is TGTGCCAGCAGCCCCCAGGAGGGAGACTATGGCTACACCTTC.

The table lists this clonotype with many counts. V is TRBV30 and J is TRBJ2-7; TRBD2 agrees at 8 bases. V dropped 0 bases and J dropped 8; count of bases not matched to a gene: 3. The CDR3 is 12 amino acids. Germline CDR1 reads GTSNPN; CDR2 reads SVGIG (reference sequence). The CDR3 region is CAWSVGSGKQYF. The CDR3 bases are TGTGCCTGGAGTGTTGGTAGCGGGAAGCAGTACTTC.

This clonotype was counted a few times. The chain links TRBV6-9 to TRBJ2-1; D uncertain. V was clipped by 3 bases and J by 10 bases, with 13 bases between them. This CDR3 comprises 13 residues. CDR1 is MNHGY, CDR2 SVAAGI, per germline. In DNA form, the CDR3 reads TGTGCCAGCAGTTACCCAGACGGAGACGAGCAGTTCTTC. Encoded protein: CASSYPDGDEQFF.

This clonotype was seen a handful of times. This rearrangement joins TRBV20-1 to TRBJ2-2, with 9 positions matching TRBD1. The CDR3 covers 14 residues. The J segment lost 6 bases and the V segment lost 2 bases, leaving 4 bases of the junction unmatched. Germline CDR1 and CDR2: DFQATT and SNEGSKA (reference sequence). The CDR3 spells CSARNRGRAGELFF. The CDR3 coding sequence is TGCAGTGCTAGAAACAGGGGGCGGGCCGGGGAGCTGTTTTTT.

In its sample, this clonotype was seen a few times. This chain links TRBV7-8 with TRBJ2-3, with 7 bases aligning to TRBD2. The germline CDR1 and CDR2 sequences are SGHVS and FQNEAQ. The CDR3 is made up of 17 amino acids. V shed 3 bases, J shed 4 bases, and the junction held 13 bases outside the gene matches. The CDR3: CASSFAFGGRVADTQYF. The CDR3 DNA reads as TGTGCCAGCAGCTTTGCATTTGGCGGGAGAGTAGCAGATACGCAGTATTTT.

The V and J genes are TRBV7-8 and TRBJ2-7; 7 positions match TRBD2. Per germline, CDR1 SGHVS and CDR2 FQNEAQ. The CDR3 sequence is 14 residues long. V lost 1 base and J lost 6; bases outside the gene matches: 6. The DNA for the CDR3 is TGTGCCAGCAGCTTAGGGGCGGGAGCAGGCGAGCAGTACTTC. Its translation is CASSLGAGAGEQYF.

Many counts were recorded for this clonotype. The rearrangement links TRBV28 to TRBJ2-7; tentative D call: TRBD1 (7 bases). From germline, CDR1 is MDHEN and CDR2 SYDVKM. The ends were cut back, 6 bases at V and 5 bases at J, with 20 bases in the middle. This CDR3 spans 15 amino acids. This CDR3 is CASSTGVTGMHEQYF. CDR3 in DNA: TGTGCCAGCAGCACGGGGGTGACAGGGATGCACGAGCAGTACTTC. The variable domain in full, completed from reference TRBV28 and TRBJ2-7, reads DVKVTQSSRYLVKRTGEKVFLECVQDMDHENMFWYRQDPGLGLRLIYFSYDVKMKEKGDIPEGYSVSREKKERFSLILESASTNQTSMYLCASSTGVTGMHEQYFGPGTRLTVT.

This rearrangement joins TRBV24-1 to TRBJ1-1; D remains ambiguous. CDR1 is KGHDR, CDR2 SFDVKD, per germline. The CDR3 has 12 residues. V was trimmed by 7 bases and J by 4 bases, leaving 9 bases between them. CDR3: CATSRSGTEAFF. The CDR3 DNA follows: TGTGCCACCAGCCGCAGTGGCACTGAAGCTTTCTTT.

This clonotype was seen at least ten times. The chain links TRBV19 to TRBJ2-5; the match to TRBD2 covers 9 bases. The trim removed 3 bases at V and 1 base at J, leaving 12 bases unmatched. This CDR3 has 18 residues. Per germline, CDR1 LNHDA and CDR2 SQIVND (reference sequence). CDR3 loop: CASSMGDWREGGQETQYF. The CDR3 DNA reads TGTGCCAGTAGTATGGGGGATTGGCGGGAGGGCGGCCAAGAGACCCAGTACTTC.

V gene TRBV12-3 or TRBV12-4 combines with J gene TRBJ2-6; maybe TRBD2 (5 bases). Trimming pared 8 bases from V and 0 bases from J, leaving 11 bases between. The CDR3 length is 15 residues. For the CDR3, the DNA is TGTGCCAGCCTCAGAGGGAGCTCTGGGGCCAACGTCCTGACTTTC. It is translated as CASLRGSSGANVLTF.